The 6 T cell receptor beta chains presented below share a single source sample, sequenced in a study of shared clonotypes between healthy human individuals. Positively selected for CCR7, the CD45RO-negative cells used as naive CD8 cells excluded terminally differentiated effector memory CD45RA+ cells. Measured with immunoSEQ multiplex PCR; TCRdb has only the in-frame clones, and not every one. This sample has over 2,000,000 clones; about 93% occur once, and the top ten carry over 1.5%. The sequencing sample was made of naive CD8+ T cells from PBMCs. All receptors come from a man between 18 and 29 years old in good health. Some clones in this sample may be carry-over from other donors' samples.

The V and J genes are TRBV9 and TRBJ2-6, with TRBD1 matching over 8 bases. The V gene's germline CDR1 is SGDLS and CDR2 YYNGEE. The CDR3 contains 18 residues. V trimming: 2 bases; J trimming: 2 bases; junction bases outside the gene matches: 9. The CDR3 loop reads CASSVPRETGAGANVLTF. The DNA of the CDR3 is TGTGCCAGCAGCGTTCCCCGGGAGACAGGGGCTGGGGCCAACGTCCTGACTTTC.

The chain recombines TRBV7-3 with TRBJ1-2; tentatively, D is TRBD1 (5 bases). The V gene lost 5 bases and the J gene lost 4 bases, with 11 bases spanning the gap. In germline, CDR1 is SGHTA, CDR2 FQGTGA. The CDR3 contains 13 residues. CDR3 nucleotide sequence: TGTGCCAGCAGCCCTGACAGTTCCTATGGCTACACCTTC. It codes for CASSPDSSYGYTF.

A remark on this clone: Within the sample, other DNA sequences also encode this same CDR3. This chain connects TRBV27 to TRBJ2-2; no definite D call. The CDR3 extends over 13 amino acids. CDR1 and CDR2 (germline): MNHEY, SMNVEV (reference sequence). V lost 3 bases and J lost 3, with 5 bases in between. In DNA form, the CDR3 reads TGTGCCAGCAGTTTCCTCGACACCGGGGAGCTGTTTTTT. Translated: CASSFLDTGELFF.

The chain employs TRBV27 and TRBJ2-1; a weak D match, TRBD2 (6 bases). With 6 bases removed from V and 0 bases from J, the gap between germline ends came to 15 bases. The CDR3 runs to 16 residues. Germline CDR1 is MNHEY and CDR2 is SMNVEV (reference sequence). This CDR3 is CASRPGLTSSYNEQFF. In nucleotides, the CDR3 is TGTGCCAGCAGACCGGGACTGACGAGCTCCTACAATGAGCAGTTCTTC.

The J gene is TRBJ2-2, the V gene TRBV28, with TRBD1 matching 9 bases. V lost 5 bases to trimming and J lost 5 bases; unmatched junction nucleotides: 9. CDR1 is MDHEN and CDR2 is SYDVKM in the germline V gene. The CDR3 has 16 residues. The CDR3 DNA reads as TGTGCCAGCAGTATCCGGATGACAGGGGGGACCGGGGAGCTGTTTTTT. This encodes CASSIRMTGGTGELFF.

V is TRBV11-2 and J is TRBJ2-7; D tentatively reads TRBD1 or TRBD2 (5 bases each). Germline lookup yields CDR1 SGHAT and CDR2 FQNNGV. This CDR3 has 15 amino acids. The ends were cut back, 6 bases at V and 4 bases at J, with 19 bases in the middle. Written as DNA, the CDR3 is TGTGCCAGCAGGAACTGGGACGAGCGGCCATACGAGCAGTACTTC. Protein sequence: CASRNWDERPYEQYF.